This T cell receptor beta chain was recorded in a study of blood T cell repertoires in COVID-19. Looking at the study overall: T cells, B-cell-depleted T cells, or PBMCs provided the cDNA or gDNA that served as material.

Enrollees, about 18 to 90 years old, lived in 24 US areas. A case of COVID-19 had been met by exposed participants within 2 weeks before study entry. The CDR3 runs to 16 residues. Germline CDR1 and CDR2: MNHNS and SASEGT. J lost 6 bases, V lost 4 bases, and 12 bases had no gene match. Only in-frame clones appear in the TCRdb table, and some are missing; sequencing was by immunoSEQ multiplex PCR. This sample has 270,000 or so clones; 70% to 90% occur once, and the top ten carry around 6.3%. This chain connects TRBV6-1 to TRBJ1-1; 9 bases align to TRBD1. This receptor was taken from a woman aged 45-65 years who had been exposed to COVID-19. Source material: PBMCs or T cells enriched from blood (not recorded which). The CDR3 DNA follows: TGTGCCAGCAGTGCCTTACTGGGACAGGGAAACTCTGAAGCTTTCTTT. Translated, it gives CASSALLGQGNSEAFF.